Reported below is one T cell receptor (beta chain). Profiling relied on immunoSEQ multiplex PCR, and the TCRdb table lists in-frame clones only, not all of them. The sample consists of some 2.1 million clones, approximately 95% of them appearing once. The source of the sample is a study of shared clonotypes between healthy human individuals. The specimen sequenced was naive CD4+ T cells sorted from blood. Specified subset: CD45RA+ positively selected. The sequence was obtained from a man aged 18-30 years in good health.

The CDR3 region is CASSLTGTSEGTGELFF. The CDR3 DNA reads TGTGCCAGCAGCTTAACCGGGACTAGCGAAGGAACCGGGGAGCTGTTTTTT. V usage is TRBV7-3 and J usage is TRBJ2-2; 10 nucleotides line up with TRBD2. V lost 0 bases to trimming and J lost 5 bases; unmatched junction nucleotides: 6. The CDR3 runs to 17 residues. Germline values: CDR1 SGHTA, CDR2 FQGTGA.